This T cell receptor (beta chain) was recovered during a study of cytomegalovirus exposure and HLA in healthy donors. Study-wide findings and caveats: Cytomegalovirus-associated status was assigned to approximately 160 TCR beta chains. Presence/absence analyses assumed roughly uniform sequencing depth across donors. Reportedly, a later analysis found an Asian-associated ancestry cluster had fewer N-insertions than the roughly 670-donor mean. Per a prior analysis, the majority of TCR beta V segments were productive roughly 87% or roughly 30% of the time.

The germline CDR1 and CDR2 sequences are MGHRA and YSYEKL. V lost 2 bases, J lost 4 bases, and 4 bases stayed unmatched. This CDR3 has 16 residues. Primers included in the PCR were 60 Vbeta and 13 Jbeta primers. Here immunoSEQ multiplex PCR was the method, and the copy in TCRdb shows in-frame clones only, minus some. The sample contains 25,000 to 30,000 clones, approximately 70% of which appear only once. Of note for this clone: Its antigen remains unknown.

The chain has TRBV4-1 and TRBJ2-1, with TRBD2 identical over 11 bases. The receptor's source is a woman aged 45-65 years in good health and CMV-seronegative. Sample: PBMCs. The DNA for the CDR3 is TGCGCCAGCAGCCAACCGCTAGCGGGGGGATACAATGAGCAGTTCTTC. Amino acid sequence: CASSQPLAGGYNEQFF.